One and the same sample provided the 13 T cell receptor beta chains below, sequenced in a study of T-cell memory formation after mild COVID-19. TCRdb ran MiXCR on the 5' RACE reads and lists one entry per CDR3 protein. The sample has hundreds of thousands of distinct CDR3 sequences, approximately 23% seen once. The specimen sequenced was PBMCs or a T cell subset sorted from them (not recorded which). These TCRs come from an adult woman who had mild COVID-19 (a few samples of this study predate the infection). Cell type and time point are not known.

This clonotype was seen only a few times. The gene calls are TRBV5-1 and TRBJ2-3, with 8 nucleotides matching TRBD2. The germline CDR1 and CDR2 sequences are SGHRS and YFSETQ. This CDR3 is built from 15 residues. V lost 2 bases and J lost 6; bases outside the gene matches: 8. CDR3 bases: TGCGCCAGCAGCTTCGGGGGGGGCCTGTCGGATACGCAGTATTTT. The encoded protein is CASSFGGGLSDTQYF.

This clonotype came up a few times. The CDR3 nucleotides read TGTGCCAGCAGAGGACAGACCACTGAAGCTTTCTTT. It encodes CASRGQTTEAFF. The chain links TRBV12-3 or TRBV12-4 to TRBJ1-1; tentatively, D is TRBD1 (6 bases). Trimming pared 6 bases from V and 4 bases from J, leaving 9 bases between. The CDR3 runs to 12 residues.

The chain carries TRBV7-3 and TRBJ1-2; 9 bases match TRBD1. CDR1 SGHTA and CDR2 FQGTGA come from the germline V gene. CDR3 size: 14 residues. J lost 8 bases, V lost 8 bases, and 12 bases had no gene match. This chain's CDR3 is CASRFNRGRVGYTF. The CDR3 bases are TGTGCCAGCCGTTTCAACAGGGGGCGCGTGGGCTACACCTTC.

V and J are TRBV7-3 and TRBJ2-1; 7 bases are shared with TRBD1. V gave up 4 bases and J gave up 4 bases; unmatched junction bases: 7. Germline CDR1 and CDR2: SGHTA and FQGTGA. The CDR3 extends over 15 amino acids. The CDR3 loop reads CASSSPGQRYNEQFF. Written as DNA, the CDR3 is TGTGCCAGCAGCTCCCCGGGACAGCGTTACAATGAGCAGTTCTTC.

The genes are TRBV7-3 and TRBJ2-3, with D possibly being TRBD2 (7 bases). Trimming removed 2 bases from V and 2 bases from J, with 11 bases in between. CDR3 length equals 15 residues. The germline V gene has CDR1 SGHTA and CDR2 FQGTGA. The DNA for the CDR3 is TGTGCCAGCAGCTTAGGGGGGGCAAACACAGATACGCAGTATTTT. Protein sequence: CASSLGGANTDTQYF.

This rearrangement joins TRBV10-3 to TRBJ1-1; D remains ambiguous. V lost 4 bases and J 4 bases, leaving 16 bases between the germline ends. The CDR3 is 15 residues long. Germline-derived CDR1 and CDR2 are ENHRY and SYGVKD. The CDR3 nucleotides read TGTGCCATCAGTGGAGGTGGGGAGTGGTCCACTGAAGCTTTCTTT. Protein: CAISGGGEWSTEAFF.

Turning to this clonotype: A read error may produce the germline difference seen at one junction end. V gene TRBV25-1 combines with J gene TRBJ2-1, with D possibly matching TRBD1 (6 bases). The CDR3 contains 17 residues. The germline V gene has CDR1 MGHDK and CDR2 SYGVNS. The CDR3 DNA follows: TGTGCCAGCCGTGAAGGACGAATGGGGGCTCTGGGGGATGAGCAGTTCTTC. Translating gives CASREGRMGALGDEQFF.

The CDR3 DNA sequence: TGTGCCAGCAGCCCAGGGGGACTCAACACCGGGGAGCTGTTTTTT. It translates to CASSPGGLNTGELFF. The chain employs TRBV5-6 and TRBJ2-2; TRBD1 is a possible D gene (7 bases). This CDR3 contains 15 residues. CDR1 and CDR2 from the germline V gene are SGHDT and YYEEEE. Trimming took 4 bases from V and 2 from J, leaving 12 bases between them.

V gene TRBV7-2 combines with J gene TRBJ2-1; D unclear. V was trimmed by 2 bases and J by 9 bases, leaving 17 bases between them. Germline CDR1 reads SGHTA; CDR2 reads FQGNSA. The CDR3 has 15 residues. CDR3 sequence: CASSLITLSVGEQFF. CDR3 nucleotides: TGTGCCAGCAGCTTAATTACACTGAGCGTCGGTGAGCAGTTCTTC. Full variable domain (missing parts from reference TRBV7-2 and TRBJ2-1): GAGVSQSPSNKVTEKGKDVELRCDPISGHTALYWYRQSLGQGLEFLIYFQGNSAPDKSGLPSDRFSAERTGGSVSTLTIQRTQQEDSAVYLCASSLITLSVGEQFFGPGTRLTVL.

This chain uses TRBV20-1 with TRBJ1-1; 7 positions match TRBD1. CDR1 and CDR2 (germline): DFQATT, SNEGSKA (reference sequence). V dropped 3 bases and J dropped 11; count of bases not matched to a gene: 6. This CDR3 has 11 residues. This chain's CDR3 is CSARDDREAFF. CDR3 bases: TGCAGTGCTAGGGACGACAGGGAGGCTTTCTTT.

This chain links TRBV20-1 with TRBJ2-2; tentatively, D is TRBD1 (6 bases). The V gene lost 5 bases and the J gene lost 7 bases, with 11 bases spanning the gap. The CDR3 sequence is 12 residues long. The germline V gene encodes CDR1 DFQATT and CDR2 SNEGSKA (reference sequence). This CDR3 reads CSAPRQVGELFF. CDR3 nucleotide sequence: TGCAGTGCTCCAAGACAGGTCGGGGAGCTGTTTTTT.

This clonotype has only a few counts. The chain recombines TRBV12-3 or TRBV12-4 with TRBJ1-2; TRBD1 might be the D (6 bases). The CDR3 loop spans 14 amino acids. Deletions cut 1 base from V and 1 base from J, with 7 bases between. As DNA, the CDR3 is TGTGCCAGCAGTTTAGGAGGGGGTAACTATGGCTACACCTTC. Residues: CASSLGGGNYGYTF.

Only a few counts were recorded for this clonotype. This sequence joins TRBV7-6 and TRBJ2-4; TRBD1 might be the D (6 bases). The ends were cut back, 5 bases at V and 9 bases at J, with 17 bases in the middle. There are 14 residues in the CDR3. The germline CDR1 and CDR2 sequences are SGHVS and FNYEAQ. The CDR3 is CASSTFTGSAIQYF. The CDR3 DNA is TGTGCCAGCAGCACCTTTACAGGGTCGGCCATTCAGTACTTC.